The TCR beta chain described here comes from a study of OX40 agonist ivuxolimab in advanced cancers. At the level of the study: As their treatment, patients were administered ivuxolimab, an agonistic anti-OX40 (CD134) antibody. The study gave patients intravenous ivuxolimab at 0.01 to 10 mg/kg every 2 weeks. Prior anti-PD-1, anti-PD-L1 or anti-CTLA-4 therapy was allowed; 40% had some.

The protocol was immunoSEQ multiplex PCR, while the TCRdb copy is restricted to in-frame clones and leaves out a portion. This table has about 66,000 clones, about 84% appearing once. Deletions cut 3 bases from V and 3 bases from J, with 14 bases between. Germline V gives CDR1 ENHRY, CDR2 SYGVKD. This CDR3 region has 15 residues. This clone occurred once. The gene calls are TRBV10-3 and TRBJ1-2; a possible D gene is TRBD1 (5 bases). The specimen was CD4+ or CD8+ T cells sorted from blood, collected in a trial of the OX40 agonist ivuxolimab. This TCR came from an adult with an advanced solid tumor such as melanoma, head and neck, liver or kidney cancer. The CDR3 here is CAISDLDGGDYGYTF. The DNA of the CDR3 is TGTGCCATCAGTGATCTAGACGGGGGGGACTATGGCTACACCTTC.